These T cell receptor beta chains were read from a single sample in a study of CD8 T cells in Susac syndrome. TCRdb reprocessed the immunoSEQ multiplex PCR reads via MiXCR and lists one record per CDR3 protein. This sample has around 150,000 distinct CDR3 sequences, with 85% to 95% found just once. Sequencing input: CD8+ T cells from PBMCs. The receptors were sampled from a human donor in good health. The CDR3 runs from the conserved cysteine through the conserved F or W. Fields, in order: J gene, V gene, CDR3 protein.

J gene: TRBJ1-2
V gene: TRBV29-1
CDR3 protein: CSGSGERGYTF

J gene: TRBJ2-7
V gene: TRBV7-6
CDR3 protein: CASSRDPNSYEQYF

J gene: TRBJ1-2
V gene: TRBV30
CDR3 protein: CAWSRMGGLYGYTF

J gene: TRBJ2-1
V gene: TRBV15
CDR3 protein: CATSRYQDHNEQFF

J gene: TRBJ2-7
V gene: TRBV27
CDR3 protein: CASSLSQAPEQYF

J gene: TRBJ2-2
V gene: TRBV18
CDR3 protein: CASSTGELFF

J gene: TRBJ2-1
V gene: TRBV29-1
CDR3 protein: CSVEGVPGPTIYNEQFF

J gene: TRBJ2-7
V gene: TRBV9
CDR3 protein: CASSPGGNYEQYF

J gene: TRBJ2-7
V gene: TRBV5-6
CDR3 protein: CASSLRDYEQYF

J gene: TRBJ1-1
V gene: TRBV7-9
CDR3 protein: CASMSLIRNTEAFF

J gene: TRBJ2-7
V gene: TRBV29-1
CDR3 protein: CSVWGRAYEQYF

J gene: TRBJ2-7
V gene: TRBV11-1
CDR3 protein: CASSLEGRHYEQYF

J gene: TRBJ2-1
V gene: TRBV29-1
CDR3 protein: CSVEVLYNEQFF

J gene: TRBJ1-1
V gene: TRBV6-5
CDR3 protein: CASSSPGIRGTEAFF

J gene: TRBJ2-5
V gene: TRBV12-3/TRBV12-4
CDR3 protein: CASSDRAETQYF

J gene: TRBJ2-3
V gene: TRBV27
CDR3 protein: CASSLSVGGTYTDTQYF

J gene: TRBJ2-7
V gene: TRBV27
CDR3 protein: CASSLSIHYEQYF

J gene: TRBJ1-2
V gene: TRBV20-1
CDR3 protein: CSANYGYTF

J gene: TRBJ2-3
V gene: TRBV4-3
CDR3 protein: CASSQDRRGDTSTDTQYF

J gene: TRBJ1-5
V gene: TRBV23-1
CDR3 protein: CASSQDSAF

J gene: TRBJ2-7
V gene: TRBV27
CDR3 protein: CASSLGSFYEQYF

J gene: TRBJ1-2
V gene: TRBV27
CDR3 protein: CASRRAGGYGYTF

J gene: TRBJ1-1
V gene: TRBV27
CDR3 protein: CASNEQGGRSFF

J gene: TRBJ2-7
V gene: TRBV14
CDR3 protein: CASSLDQRAHYEQYF

J gene: TRBJ2-1
V gene: TRBV30
CDR3 protein: CALEVSANEQFF

J gene: TRBJ2-5
V gene: TRBV13
CDR3 protein: CASSPRRGWETQYF

J gene: TRBJ2-2
V gene: TRBV4-3
CDR3 protein: CASKDRGGAGELFF

J gene: TRBJ2-1
V gene: TRBV20-1
CDR3 protein: CSAREVAGRGQFF

J gene: TRBJ1-2
V gene: TRBV7-9
CDR3 protein: CASSLYPDYGYTF

J gene: TRBJ2-1
V gene: TRBV20-1
CDR3 protein: CSARYGTSDEQFF

J gene: TRBJ2-1
V gene: TRBV6-5
CDR3 protein: CASSLLTPGGNEQFF

J gene: TRBJ2-7
V gene: TRBV6-5
CDR3 protein: CASSLDRGYEQYF

J gene: TRBJ2-7
V gene: TRBV5-4
CDR3 protein: CASSPPGQTYNEQYF